This TCR beta chain originates from a study of regulatory T cells in long-lasting Graves disease. Study-level findings and limits: TRBV28, TRBJ1-2 and TRBJ2-5 were favored in persistent disease.

The ends were cut back, 3 bases at V and 8 bases at J, with 11 bases in the middle. The CDR3 has 14 amino acids. Time point of the sample: newly diagnosed GD, antithyroid drugs for less than 3 months. The TCR library was made from RNA that had been extracted from PBMCs in TRIzol. Both iRepertoire HTBI primers and Arm-PCR of CDR3 regions were used to build the TCR beta libraries. TCRdb re-analysed the multiplex PCR reads in MiXCR, keeping a single row per CDR3 protein. Among a few hundred thousand distinct CDR3 sequences listed, approximately 12% were seen once. As concerns this clonotype: As yet, its antigen is unknown.

These same data were also listed under a study on T cells in Graves' hyperthyroidism and ophthalmopathy.

The sequence was obtained from a woman under 30 with Graves disease. The chain is built from TRBV12-3 or TRBV12-4 and TRBJ1-6, with D possibly TRBD1 on 6 matching bases. The sequenced sample was peripheral blood mononuclear cells (PBMCs), obtained at new diagnosis, from a patient treated with antithyroid drugs. The CDR3 DNA reads TGTGCCAGCAGTTTTCAGGGGAGGGATTCACCCCTCCACTTT. It codes for CASSFQGRDSPLHF.